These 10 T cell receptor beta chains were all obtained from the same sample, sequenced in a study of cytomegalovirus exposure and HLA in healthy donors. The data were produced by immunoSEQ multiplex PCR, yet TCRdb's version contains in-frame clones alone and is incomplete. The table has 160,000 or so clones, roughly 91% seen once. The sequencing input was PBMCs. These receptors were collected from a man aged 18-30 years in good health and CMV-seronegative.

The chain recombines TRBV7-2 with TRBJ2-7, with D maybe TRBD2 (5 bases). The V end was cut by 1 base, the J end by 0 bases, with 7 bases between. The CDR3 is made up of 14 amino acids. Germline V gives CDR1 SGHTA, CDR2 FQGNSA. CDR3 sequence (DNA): TGTGCCAGCAGCTTAGTGGGAGCCTCCTACGAGCAGTACTTC. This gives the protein CASSLVGASYEQYF.

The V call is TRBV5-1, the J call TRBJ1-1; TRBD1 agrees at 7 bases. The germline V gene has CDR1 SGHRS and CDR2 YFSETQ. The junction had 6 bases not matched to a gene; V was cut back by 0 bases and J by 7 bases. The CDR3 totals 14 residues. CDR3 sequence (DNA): TGCGCCAGCAGCTTGGGGGGACAGCTCATTGAAGCTTTCTTT. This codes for CASSLGGQLIEAFF.

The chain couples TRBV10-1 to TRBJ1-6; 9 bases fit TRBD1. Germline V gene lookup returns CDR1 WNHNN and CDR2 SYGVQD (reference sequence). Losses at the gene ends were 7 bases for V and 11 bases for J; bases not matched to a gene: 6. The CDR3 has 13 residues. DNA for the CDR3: TGCGCCAGCATAAGACAGGGGGATCCACCCCTCCACTTT. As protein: CASIRQGDPPLHF.

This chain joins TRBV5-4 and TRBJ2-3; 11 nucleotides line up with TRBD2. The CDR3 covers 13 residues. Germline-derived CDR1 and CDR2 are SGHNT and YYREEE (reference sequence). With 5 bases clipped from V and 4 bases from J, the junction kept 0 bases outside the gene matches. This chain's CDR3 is CASRLAGADTQYF. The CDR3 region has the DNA TGTGCCAGCAGACTAGCGGGAGCAGATACGCAGTATTTT.

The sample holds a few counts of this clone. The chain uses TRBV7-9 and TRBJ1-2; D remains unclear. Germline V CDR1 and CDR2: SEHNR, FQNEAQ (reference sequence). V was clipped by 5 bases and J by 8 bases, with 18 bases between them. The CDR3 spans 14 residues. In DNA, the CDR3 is TGTGCCAGCAGCCTCGAGCCGAGCGGTTACGGCTACACCTTC. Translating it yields CASSLEPSGYGYTF.

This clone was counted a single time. In DNA, the CDR3 is TGCAGCGTTGATCGGGGTAGGATGCTGCCGGACACTGAAGCTTTCTTT. Residues: CSVDRGRMLPDTEAFF. V and J are TRBV29-1 and TRBJ1-1; D gene ambiguous. V gave up 3 bases and J gave up 3 bases, with 20 bases separating them. Germline lookup yields CDR1 SQVTM and CDR2 ANQGSEA. The CDR3 runs to 16 residues.

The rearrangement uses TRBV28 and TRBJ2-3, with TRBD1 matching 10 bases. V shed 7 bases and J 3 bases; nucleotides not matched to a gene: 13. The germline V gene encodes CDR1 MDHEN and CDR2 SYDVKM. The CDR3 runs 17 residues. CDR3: CASKGRPGTGVTDTQYF. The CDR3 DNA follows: TGTGCCAGCAAAGGACGCCCAGGGACAGGGGTGACAGATACGCAGTATTTT.

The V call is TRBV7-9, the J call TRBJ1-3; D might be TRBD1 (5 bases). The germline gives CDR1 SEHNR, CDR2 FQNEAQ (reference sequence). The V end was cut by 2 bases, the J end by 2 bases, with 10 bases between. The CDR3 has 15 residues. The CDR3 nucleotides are TGTGCCAGCAGCTTACAGGGCAAAACTGGAAACACCATATATTTT. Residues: CASSLQGKTGNTIYF.

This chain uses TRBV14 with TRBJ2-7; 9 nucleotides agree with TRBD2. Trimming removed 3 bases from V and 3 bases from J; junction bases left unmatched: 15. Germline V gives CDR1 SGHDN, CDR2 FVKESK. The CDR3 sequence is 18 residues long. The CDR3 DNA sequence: TGTGCCAGCAGCCAGTCTGTTCTAGCTAGCGGGACGAACTACGAGCAGTACTTC. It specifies CASSQSVLASGTNYEQYF.

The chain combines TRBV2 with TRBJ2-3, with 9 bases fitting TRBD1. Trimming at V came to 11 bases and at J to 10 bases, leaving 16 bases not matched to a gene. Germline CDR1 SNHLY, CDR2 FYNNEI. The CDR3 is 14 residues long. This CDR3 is CAARRQGGRMAQYF. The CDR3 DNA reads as TGTGCCGCAAGAAGACAGGGGGGCCGAATGGCGCAGTATTTT. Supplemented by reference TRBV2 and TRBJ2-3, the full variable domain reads EPEVTQTPSHQVTQMGQEVILRCVPISNHLYFYWYRQILGQKVEFLVSFYNNEISEKSEIFDDQFSVERPDGSNFTLKIRSTKLEDSAMYFCAARRQGGRMAQYFGPGTRLTVL.